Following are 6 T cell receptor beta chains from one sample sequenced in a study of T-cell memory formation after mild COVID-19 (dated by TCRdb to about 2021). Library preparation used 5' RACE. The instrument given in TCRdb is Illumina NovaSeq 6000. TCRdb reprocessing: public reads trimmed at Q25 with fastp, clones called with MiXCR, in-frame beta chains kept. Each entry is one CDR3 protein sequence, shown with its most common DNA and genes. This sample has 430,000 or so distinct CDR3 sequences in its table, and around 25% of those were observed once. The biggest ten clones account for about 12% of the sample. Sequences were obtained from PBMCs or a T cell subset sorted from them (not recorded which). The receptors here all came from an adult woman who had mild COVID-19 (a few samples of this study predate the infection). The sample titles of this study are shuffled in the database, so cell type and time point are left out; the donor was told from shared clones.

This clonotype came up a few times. The chain's CDR3 is CASSFGLAGHNEQFF. As DNA, the CDR3 is TGTGCCAGCAGCTTCGGACTAGCGGGTCACAATGAGCAGTTCTTC. The V call is TRBV11-3, the J call TRBJ2-1; 11 bases are a match to TRBD2. Germline values: CDR1 SGHNT, CDR2 YENEEA. The CDR3 is 15 residues long. V shed 3 bases and J 5 bases; nucleotides not matched to a gene: 3.

The CDR3 sequence is CASSPGTSSRTDTQYF. The CDR3 nucleotides are TGTGCCAGCAGCCCCGGGACTAGCAGCCGCACAGATACGCAGTATTTT. The chain has TRBV7-9 and TRBJ2-3; TRBD2 agrees at 9 bases. Looked up from germline, CDR1 is SEHNR and CDR2 is FQNEAQ (reference sequence). With V trimmed by 5 bases and J by 1 base, 7 bases remained unmatched. There are 16 residues in the CDR3.

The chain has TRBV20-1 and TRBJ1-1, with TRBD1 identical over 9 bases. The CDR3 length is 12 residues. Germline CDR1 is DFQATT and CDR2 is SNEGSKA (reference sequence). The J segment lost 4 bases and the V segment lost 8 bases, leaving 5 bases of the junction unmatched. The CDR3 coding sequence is TGCAGTCGGGGACAGGGACGCACTGAAGCTTTCTTT. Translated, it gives CSRGQGRTEAFF.

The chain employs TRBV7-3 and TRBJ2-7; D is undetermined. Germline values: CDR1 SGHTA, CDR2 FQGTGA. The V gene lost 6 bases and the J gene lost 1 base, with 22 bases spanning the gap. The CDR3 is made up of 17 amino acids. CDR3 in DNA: TGTGCCAGCAGTTTAGGACCGGCGACACCATCTTCCTACGAGCAGTACTTC. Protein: CASSLGPATPSSYEQYF.

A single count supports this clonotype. CDR3 coding DNA: TGTGCCAGCAGCGTACCGAGAAATGAGCAGTTCTTC. It translates to CASSVPRNEQFF. The gene calls are TRBV9 and TRBJ2-1, with no clear D. The germline gives CDR1 SGDLS, CDR2 YYNGEE. Trimming shortened V by 1 base and J by 7 bases, and 6 bases separated the two germline ends. The CDR3 length is 12 residues. Full variable domain (outside the CDR3, taken from reference TRBV9 and TRBJ2-1): DSGVTQTPKHLITATGQRVTLRCSPRSGDLSVYWYQQSLDQGLQFLIQYYNGEERAKGNILERFSAQQFPDLHSELNLSSLELGDSALYFCASSVPRNEQFFGPGTRLTVL.

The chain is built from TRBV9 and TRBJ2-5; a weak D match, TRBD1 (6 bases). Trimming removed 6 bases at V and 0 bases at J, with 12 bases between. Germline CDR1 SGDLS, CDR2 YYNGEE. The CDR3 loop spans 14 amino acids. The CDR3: CASTPGEYQETQYF. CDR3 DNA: TGTGCCAGCACCCCAGGGGAGTACCAAGAGACCCAGTACTTC.